These T cell receptor beta chains were read from a single sample in a study of CD8 T cells in Susac syndrome. MiXCR, run by TCRdb on the immunoSEQ multiplex PCR reads, gives a single entry per CDR3 protein. The sample yields about 440,000 distinct CDR3 sequences, around 83% seen once. Sample: CD8+ T cells from PBMCs. The origin of the receptors is a human donor with multiple sclerosis. Each CDR3 is given with its conserved first and last residue. The D gene is left open where the match is weak. Clone size is given for some rows only: seen once, a few or many times, or a class if the clone is expanded.

CASSLSTAALYEQYF,TGTGCCAGCAGTTTATCGACCGCGGCGCTATACGAGCAGTACTTC,TRBV27,-,-,TRBJ2-7
CASRPTTGLETQYF,TGCGCCAGCAGACCTACGACTGGATTAGAGACCCAGTACTTC,TRBV4-1,-,-,TRBJ2-5
CSAQDGYSYEQYF,TGCAGTGCTCAAGACGGATACTCCTACGAGCAGTACTTC,TRBV20-1,-,once,TRBJ2-7
CSAIGHEKLFF,TGCAGCGCCATCGGCCATGAAAAACTGTTTTTT,TRBV29-1,-,-,TRBJ1-4
CASSQRANLALSSYEQYF,TGCGCCAGCAGCCAGAGGGCTAACCTAGCGCTGAGCTCCTACGAGCAGTACTTC,TRBV4-1,-,-,TRBJ2-7
CASSTSGENTDTQYF,TGTGCCAGCAGTACTAGCGGGGAAAACACAGATACGCAGTATTTT,TRBV6-5,TRBD2,-,TRBJ2-3
CSVEGLGMGEQFF,TGCAGCGTTGAAGGACTAGGCATGGGTGAGCAGTTCTTC,TRBV29-1,-,-,TRBJ2-1
CASSLVMGARNSPLHF,TGTGCCAGCAGCTTGGTGATGGGGGCTCGTAATTCACCCCTCCACTTT,TRBV5-5,-,-,TRBJ1-6
CSVEVPKQNNYEQYF,TGCAGCGTTGAGGTCCCCAAACAGAACAACTACGAGCAGTACTTC,TRBV29-1,-,once,TRBJ2-7
CASSQSLANTGELFF,TGTGCCAGCAGCCAATCCCTGGCGAACACCGGGGAGCTGTTTTTT,TRBV3-1,-,few,TRBJ2-2
CASSLAGGPHNEQFF,TGTGCCAGCAGTTTGGCGGGAGGCCCCCACAATGAGCAGTTCTTC,TRBV27,TRBD2,-,TRBJ2-1
CSARDQRMTVYNEQFF,TGCAGTGCTAGAGACCAAAGAATGACAGTATACAATGAGCAGTTCTTC,TRBV20-1,-,-,TRBJ2-1
CASSWDRNYEQYF,TGCGCCAGCAGCTGGGACAGGAATTACGAGCAGTACTTC,TRBV5-1,TRBD1,-,TRBJ2-7
CASSQEAGAHWTGELFF,TGTGCCAGCAGCCAAGAAGCAGGGGCTCATTGGACCGGGGAGCTGTTTTTT,TRBV14,-,once,TRBJ2-2
CAISESTTGTETQYF,TGTGCCATCAGTGAGTCTACTACCGGCACTGAGACCCAGTACTTC,TRBV10-3,-,-,TRBJ2-5
CSARDRDRYNSPLHF,TGCAGTGCTAGAGATCGGGACAGGTATAATTCACCCCTCCACTTT,TRBV20-1,TRBD1,-,TRBJ1-6
CASSLEATGNYGYTF,TGTGCCAGCAGCTTGGAGGCCACCGGGAACTATGGCTACACCTTC,TRBV5-6,-,once,TRBJ1-2
CSVVSQNSYEQYF,TGCAGCGTTGTGAGTCAGAACTCCTACGAGCAGTACTTC,TRBV29-1,-,-,TRBJ2-7
CASSSVLGQITDTQYF,TGTGCCAGCAGCTCCGTCCTTGGACAGATCACAGATACGCAGTATTTT,TRBV7-6,-,-,TRBJ2-3
CASSRPGAGRTDTQYF,TGCGCCAGCAGCCGGCCTGGGGCAGGACGCACAGATACGCAGTATTTT,TRBV4-1,-,-,TRBJ2-3
CASSLIGEHPEGEKLFF,TGTGCCAGCAGTTTGATTGGGGAACACCCCGAGGGTGAAAAACTGTTTTTT,TRBV28,-,once,TRBJ1-4
CASSSGPRTDFRDSPLHF,TGTGCCAGCAGCTCTGGGCCGCGGACGGACTTTCGAGATTCACCCCTCCACTTT,TRBV6-1,-,once,TRBJ1-6
CASSTGTGSYEQYF,TGTGCCAGCAGTACCGGGACAGGGTCCTACGAGCAGTACTTC,TRBV27,TRBD1,-,TRBJ2-7
CSAREQGAFEQFF,TGCAGTGCTAGAGAACAGGGGGCATTTGAGCAGTTCTTC,TRBV20-1,TRBD1,-,TRBJ2-1
CSVVGGGTKEGYGYTF,TGCAGCGTTGTTGGTGGGGGGACTAAAGAGGGCTATGGCTACACCTTC,TRBV29-1,-,-,TRBJ1-2
CASSYTPDSPLGAFF,TGTGCCAGCAGTTACACCCCCGACAGTCCCCTTGGAGCTTTCTTT,TRBV6-5,-,-,TRBJ1-1
CASAVRSSYNEQFF,TGTGCCAGCGCGGTGCGTTCCTCCTACAATGAGCAGTTCTTC,TRBV2,-,-,TRBJ2-1
CASTLAGYNEQFF,TGTGCCAGTACATTAGCGGGGTACAATGAGCAGTTCTTC,TRBV19,TRBD2,-,TRBJ2-1
CASALDSYNEQFF,TGTGCTAGTGCCCTAGACAGCTACAATGAGCAGTTCTTC,TRBV12-5,-,-,TRBJ2-1
CASSSRGSLETQYF,TGTGCCAGCAGCTCAAGAGGGTCCCTAGAGACCCAGTACTTC,TRBV5-4,-,-,TRBJ2-5
CASSFPAGGLGWEKLFF,TGTGCCAGCAGCTTCCCCGCGGGGGGCCTGGGGTGGGAAAAACTGTTTTTT,TRBV11-2,-,-,TRBJ1-4
CASSVLDRATNEKLFF,TGTGCCAGCAGTGTCCTCGACAGGGCAACTAATGAAAAACTGTTTTTT,TRBV6-5,TRBD1,-,TRBJ1-4
CASSFGRGGTQYF,TGCGCCAGCAGCTTCGGCAGAGGTGGGACCCAGTACTTC,TRBV5-1,-,-,TRBJ2-5
CASLRGQGTNAYEQYF,TGTGCCAGCCTAAGGGGCCAAGGGACGAATGCCTACGAGCAGTACTTC,TRBV2,-,-,TRBJ2-7
CASSSKRATEAFF,TGTGCCAGCAGCTCGAAGCGAGCGACTGAAGCTTTCTTT,TRBV7-2,-,-,TRBJ1-1
CAWSEDYEQYF,TGTGCCTGGAGTGAAGACTACGAGCAGTACTTC,TRBV30,-,few,TRBJ2-7
CAWSEGVGYTF,TGTGCCTGGAGCGAGGGGGTCGGCTACACCTTC,TRBV30,-,-,TRBJ1-2
CASSEWAEETQYF,TGTGCCAGCAGTGAATGGGCGGAAGAGACCCAGTACTTC,TRBV2,-,-,TRBJ2-5
CASSFWDRGNNEQFF,TGCGCCAGCAGCTTTTGGGACAGGGGGAACAATGAGCAGTTCTTC,TRBV5-1,TRBD1,-,TRBJ2-1
CASSLSTEYEQFF,TGTGCCAGCAGTTTATCGACGGAGTATGAGCAGTTCTTC,TRBV27,-,-,TRBJ2-1
CASRPQGVYYNEQFF,TGTGCCAGCAGGCCTCAGGGGGTTTACTACAATGAGCAGTTCTTC,TRBV13,TRBD1,-,TRBJ2-1
CASSYPLGATDTQYF,TGTGCCAGCAGTTACCCTCTCGGAGCCACAGATACGCAGTATTTT,TRBV6-2/TRBV6-3,-,-,TRBJ2-3
CAWSRSSTLNYGYTF,TGTGCCTGGAGCCGTTCGAGTACCTTAAACTATGGCTACACCTTC,TRBV30,-,-,TRBJ1-2
CASSKRTASSYNSPLHF,TGTGCCAGCAGTAAACGGACGGCAAGCTCCTATAATTCACCCCTCCACTTT,TRBV25-1,-,-,TRBJ1-6
CASSYPGQGASGELFF,TGTGCCAGCAGTTACCCCGGACAGGGGGCTTCCGGGGAGCTGTTTTTT,TRBV6-5,TRBD1,once,TRBJ2-2
CAIGPNDRAYEQYF,TGTGCCATCGGGCCCAATGACAGAGCCTACGAGCAGTACTTC,TRBV10-3,-,-,TRBJ2-7
CSARDLVWYEQYF,TGCAGTGCTAGAGACCTAGTTTGGTACGAGCAGTACTTC,TRBV20-1,-,-,TRBJ2-7
CASSPGPLQETQYF,TGTGCCAGCAGCCCCGGACCGCTACAAGAGACCCAGTACTTC,TRBV6-1,-,few,TRBJ2-5
CAWSVGVRNTEAFF,TGTGCCTGGAGTGTGGGGGTACGGAACACTGAAGCTTTCTTT,TRBV30,-,-,TRBJ1-1
CSAREGSSNTGELFF,TGCAGTGCTAGAGAGGGCAGCTCGAACACCGGGGAGCTGTTTTTT,TRBV20-1,-,-,TRBJ2-2
CATSDPYGPGELFF,TGTGCCACCAGTGACCCTTATGGGCCCGGGGAGCTGTTTTTT,TRBV24-1,-,-,TRBJ2-2
CAISRVMNEQYF,TGTGCCATCAGCAGGGTCATGAACGAGCAGTACTTC,TRBV10-3,-,-,TRBJ2-7